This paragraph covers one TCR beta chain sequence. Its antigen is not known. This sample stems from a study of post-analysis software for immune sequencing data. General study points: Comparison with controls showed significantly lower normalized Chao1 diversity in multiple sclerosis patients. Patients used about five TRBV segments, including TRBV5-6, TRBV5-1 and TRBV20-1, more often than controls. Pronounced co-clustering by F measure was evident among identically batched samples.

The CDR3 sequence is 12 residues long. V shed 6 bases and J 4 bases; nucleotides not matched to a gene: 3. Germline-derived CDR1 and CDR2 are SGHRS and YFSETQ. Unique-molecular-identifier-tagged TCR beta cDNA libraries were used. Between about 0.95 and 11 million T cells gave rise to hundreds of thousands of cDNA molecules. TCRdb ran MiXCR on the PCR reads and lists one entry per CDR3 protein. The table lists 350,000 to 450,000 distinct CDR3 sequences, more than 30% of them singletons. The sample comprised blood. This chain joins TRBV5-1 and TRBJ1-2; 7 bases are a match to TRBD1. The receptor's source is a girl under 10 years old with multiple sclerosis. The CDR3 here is CASKGAGYGYTF. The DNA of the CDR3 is TGCGCCAGCAAGGGGGCGGGCTATGGCTACACCTTC.